These 18 T cell receptor beta chains originate from one sample sequenced in a study of cytomegalovirus exposure and HLA in healthy donors. The PCR ran on 60 Vbeta and 13 Jbeta primers. The method was immunoSEQ multiplex PCR; TCRdb's version includes in-frame clones alone and lacks a portion of them. The sample table includes 50,000 to 70,000 clones. The sequencing sample was made of PBMCs. The origin of the receptors is a woman aged 18-29 years in good health and CMV-seronegative.

The CDR3 bases are TGTGCCAGCAGTCAGTCGAACACCGGGGAGCTGTTTTTT. Amino acid sequence: CASSQSNTGELFF. The rearrangement uses TRBV7-2 and TRBJ2-2; D gene ambiguous. In germline, CDR1 is SGHTA, CDR2 FQGNSA. The CDR3 contains 13 residues. With 6 bases removed from V and 0 bases from J, the gap between germline ends came to 5 bases.

The chain joins TRBV5-1 to TRBJ2-7; TRBD2 matches at 10 bases. The V and J ends lost 2 bases and 3 bases, in that order; junction bases with no gene match: 2. Germline V lookup: CDR1 SGHRS, CDR2 YFSETQ. There are 14 residues in the CDR3. CDR3 protein: CASSFSGGSYEQYF. The CDR3 nucleotides are TGCGCCAGCAGCTTTAGCGGGGGGAGCTACGAGCAGTACTTC.

The J gene is TRBJ1-1, the V gene TRBV28; 8 bases align to TRBD1. CDR3 length: 13 amino acids. Germline V gives CDR1 MDHEN, CDR2 SYDVKM. Trimming cost V 6 bases and J 5 bases; bases outside gene matches: 5. CDR3 sequence: CASRAGGVTEAFF. The CDR3 region has the DNA TGTGCCAGCAGGGCAGGGGGCGTGACTGAAGCTTTCTTT.

This sequence joins TRBV5-1 and TRBJ1-2; a possible D gene is TRBD1 (6 bases). Per germline, CDR1 SGHRS and CDR2 YFSETQ. V lost 3 bases and J lost 6, with 15 bases in between. CDR3 size: 14 residues. CDR3 coding DNA: TGCGCCAGCAGCTCACCAACGAGACAGGATGGCTACACCTTC. Its protein is CASSSPTRQDGYTF.

J is TRBJ2-3 and V is TRBV9; 10 bases agree with TRBD2. CDR1 is SGDLS, CDR2 YYNGEE, per germline. V dropped 4 bases and J dropped 2; count of bases not matched to a gene: 4. This CDR3 region has 15 residues. In nucleotides, the CDR3 is TGTGCCAGCAGCAAACTAGCGGGGAACACAGATACGCAGTATTTT. This translates into CASSKLAGNTDTQYF.

The genes are TRBV6-5 and TRBJ1-5, with a tentative D call TRBD1 (5 bases). The CDR3 totals 13 residues. The germline V gene encodes CDR1 MNHEY and CDR2 SVGAGI. Trimming stripped 6 bases from V and 6 bases from J, with 12 bases between. CDR3 region: CASSQGVVQPQHF. DNA of the CDR3: TGTGCCAGCAGCCAAGGGGTCGTTCAGCCCCAGCATTTT.

The genes are TRBV18 and TRBJ2-1; D may be TRBD1 (6 bases). This CDR3 comprises 17 residues. The V gene lost 2 bases and the J gene lost 11 bases, with 25 bases spanning the gap. Germline V CDR1 and CDR2: KGHSH, LQKENI. CDR3 sequence reads: CASSPKSGQGSYKQQFF. CDR3 coding DNA: TGTGCCAGCTCACCAAAATCAGGGCAGGGGTCGTATAAACAGCAGTTCTTC. The variable domain in full, with the rest retrieved from reference TRBV18 and TRBJ2-1, is NAGVMQNPRHLVRRRGQEARLRCSPMKGHSHVYWYRQLPEEGLKFMVYLQKENIIDESGMPKERFSAEFPKEGPSILRIQQVVRGDSAAYFCASSPKSGQGSYKQQFFGPGTRLTVL.

Written as DNA, the CDR3 is TGTGCCAGCAGGGTCACTGGGCCAGGGGGAGTATACGAGCAGTACTTC. Protein: CASRVTGPGGVYEQYF. The genes are TRBV2 and TRBJ2-7; 7 bases match TRBD1. The CDR3 is 16 residues long. The trim removed 6 bases at V and 4 bases at J, leaving 15 bases unmatched. The germline V gene encodes CDR1 SNHLY and CDR2 FYNNEI.

V gene TRBV5-1 combines with J gene TRBJ2-2, with D possibly TRBD2 on 5 matching bases. The length of the CDR3 is 17 residues. V dropped 4 bases and J dropped 3 bases, with 19 bases sitting between them. Germline loops: CDR1 SGHRS, CDR2 YFSETQ. This CDR3 reads CASSQGYSAPYTGELFF. The CDR3, as DNA: TGCGCCAGCAGCCAAGGATATAGCGCCCCTTACACCGGGGAGCTGTTTTTT.

The V call is TRBV9, the J call TRBJ2-7; 8 positions match TRBD1. J lost 5 bases, V lost 0 bases, and 4 bases had no gene match. Germline CDR1 SGDLS, CDR2 YYNGEE. This CDR3 has 14 residues. CDR3 residues: CASSVAGGSDEQYF. CDR3 DNA sequence: TGTGCCAGCAGCGTAGCAGGGGGCTCGGACGAGCAGTACTTC.

This rearrangement joins TRBV7-6 to TRBJ1-2; tentative D call: TRBD1 (5 bases). V dropped 5 bases and J dropped 2 bases, with 9 bases sitting between them. In germline, CDR1 is SGHVS, CDR2 FNYEAQ. This CDR3 comprises 13 residues. DNA for the CDR3: TGTGCCAGCAGCCCGGGGGACAACTATGGCTACACCTTC. As protein: CASSPGDNYGYTF. The whole variable domain, remainder taken from reference TRBV7-6 and TRBJ1-2, is GAGVSQSPRYKVTKRGQDVALRCDPISGHVSLYWYRQALGQGPEFLTYFNYEAQQDKSGLPNDRFSAERPEGSISTLTIQRTEQRDSAMYRCASSPGDNYGYTFGSGTRLTVV.

In regard to this clone: One end of the junction varies from germline; a read error may be responsible. The DNA of the CDR3 is TGTGCCAGCAGTTACTCTCGGCTAGCGGAGCCTTACGGGCAGTACTTC. Protein: CASSYSRLAEPYGQYF. This chain joins TRBV6-6 and TRBJ2-7; 7 bases agree with TRBD2. Germline CDR1 and CDR2: MNHNY and SVGAGI (reference sequence). There are 16 residues in the CDR3.

The rearrangement uses TRBV7-9 and TRBJ1-2; weak D call: TRBD1 (6 bases). The germline CDR1 and CDR2 sequences are SEHNR and FQNEAQ (reference sequence). The germline V and J ends were trimmed by 5 bases and 5 bases, with 18 bases remaining between them. The CDR3 loop spans 15 amino acids. CDR3 region: CASSPGRGLGYGYTF. For the CDR3, the DNA is TGTGCCAGCAGCCCGGGCAGGGGATTAGGGTATGGCTACACCTTC.

As for this clone: Other DNA sequences from this sample encode an identical CDR3 as well. The chain's CDR3 is CASSAGQGNYGYTF. The CDR3 DNA is TGTGCCAGCAGCGCCGGACAGGGGAACTATGGCTACACCTTC. This chain connects TRBV9 to TRBJ1-2; 9 bases match TRBD1. CDR1 is SGDLS, CDR2 YYNGEE, per germline. This CDR3 has 14 residues. The V segment lost 3 bases and the J segment 2 bases; nucleotides outside the gene matches: 2.

The chain carries TRBV19 and TRBJ2-3; weak D call: TRBD2 (6 bases). V was trimmed by 6 bases and J by 5 bases, leaving 9 bases between them. The CDR3 runs to 12 residues. Germline CDR1 reads LNHDA; CDR2 reads SQIVND (reference sequence). The CDR3 reads CASRTGLDTQYF. The CDR3 nucleotides read TGTGCCAGTAGGACGGGACTAGATACGCAGTATTTT.

The rearrangement links TRBV9 to TRBJ1-2; 7 bases are a match to TRBD1. J was trimmed by 10 bases and V by 3 bases; bases with no gene match: 6. Germline V gene sequence: CDR1 SGDLS, CDR2 YYNGEE. The CDR3 is made up of 12 amino acids. CDR3 loop: CASSGGQDYYTF. The CDR3 DNA is TGTGCCAGCAGCGGAGGACAGGACTACTACACCTTC.

The genes are TRBV5-1 and TRBJ1-5, with 7 bases lining up with TRBD1. CDR1 is SGHRS, CDR2 YFSETQ, per germline. This CDR3 region has 14 residues. Losses at the gene ends were 4 bases for V and 6 bases for J; bases not matched to a gene: 7. CDR3 sequence (DNA): TGCGCCAGCAGCGTGGGGGCAGGGGGTCAGCCCCAGCATTTT. It codes for CASSVGAGGQPQHF.

The chain carries TRBV2 and TRBJ1-1; 7 bases line up with TRBD1. The V gene's germline CDR1 is SNHLY and CDR2 FYNNEI. V dropped 4 bases and J dropped 4; count of bases not matched to a gene: 15. The CDR3 sequence is 17 residues long. CDR3 amino acids: CASSADREIWVGTEAFF. The CDR3 coding sequence is TGTGCCAGCAGTGCCGACAGGGAAATCTGGGTCGGCACTGAAGCTTTCTTT. The complete variable domain, with remaining parts taken from reference TRBV2 and TRBJ1-1, reads EPEVTQTPSHQVTQMGQEVILRCVPISNHLYFYWYRQILGQKVEFLVSFYNNEISEKSEIFDDQFSVERPDGSNFTLKIRSTKLEDSAMYFCASSADREIWVGTEAFFGQGTRLTVV.